One and the same sample provided the 5 T cell receptor beta chains below, sequenced in a study of regulatory T cells in long-lasting Graves disease. CDR3 regions were amplified by Arm-PCR using iRepertoire HTBI primers to build TCR beta libraries. MiXCR was run by TCRdb on the multiplex PCR reads, yielding one entry per CDR3 protein. This table has a few hundred thousand distinct CDR3 sequences, approximately 16% appearing once. Specified time point: newly diagnosed GD, antithyroid drugs for less than 3 months. Following extraction of RNA from PBMCs, that RNA was used to make the TCR library. These records were also assigned to another study, of T cells in Graves' hyperthyroidism and ophthalmopathy.

The material was peripheral blood mononuclear cells (PBMCs), obtained at new diagnosis, from a patient treated with antithyroid drugs. The source is a woman under 30 with Graves disease.

The CDR3 sequence: CASSVGLAGVTDTQYF. The CDR3 DNA is TGTGCCAGCTCGGTTGGGCTAGCGGGAGTCACAGATACGCAGTATTTT. This chain connects TRBV9 to TRBJ2-3, with TRBD2 matching over 10 bases. Germline lookup yields CDR1 SGDLS and CDR2 YYNGEE. The CDR3 is 16 amino acids. Unmatched junction bases numbered 10, after V lost 7 bases and J lost 2 bases. The entire variable domain, with the rest obtained from reference TRBV9 and TRBJ2-3, is as follows: DSGVTQTPKHLITATGQRVTLRCSPRSGDLSVYWYQQSLDQGLQFLIQYYNGEERAKGNILERFSAQQFPDLHSELNLSSLELGDSALYFCASSVGLAGVTDTQYFGPGTRLTVL.

This clonotype was seen more than once but under ten times. The rearrangement joins TRBV20-1 to TRBJ2-7; TRBD2 aligns across 8 bases. This CDR3 comprises 14 residues. The germline V gene has CDR1 DFQATT and CDR2 SNEGSKA (reference sequence). V gave up 0 bases and J gave up 3 bases; unmatched junction bases: 4. DNA of the CDR3: TGCAGTGCTAGAGATCGCGGGGGGTACTACGAGCAGTACTTC. Amino acid sequence: CSARDRGGYYEQYF.

V and J are TRBV5-6 and TRBJ2-4; no firm D call. Per the germline V gene, CDR1 is SGHDT and CDR2 is YYEEEE. Trimming removed 0 bases from V and 7 bases from J, with 14 bases in between. The CDR3 totals 15 residues. In DNA, the CDR3 is TGTGCCAGCAGCTTGGGATTGGGAAACGGGAACATTCAGTACTTC. This encodes CASSLGLGNGNIQYF.

At least ten counts were recorded for this clonotype. The chain carries TRBV28 and TRBJ2-7; 12 positions match TRBD2. V lost 5 bases, J lost 7 bases, and 18 bases stayed unmatched. Per germline, CDR1 MDHEN and CDR2 SYDVKM. This CDR3 comprises 18 residues. CDR3 coding DNA: TGTGCCAGCAGTCTGTCACTAGCGGGAGGTTTCAAACGGGGGGAGCAGTACTTC. It translates to CASSLSLAGGFKRGEQYF.

There are many counts of this clonotype. The genes are TRBV20-1 and TRBJ2-7, with D possibly being TRBD1 or TRBD2 (5 bases each). Per germline, CDR1 DFQATT and CDR2 SNEGSKA (reference sequence). CDR3 length: 12 amino acids. V gave up 2 bases and J gave up 2 bases, with 7 bases separating them. CDR3 DNA sequence: TGCAGTGCTAGACCGGGACCCTACGAGCAGTACTTC. This translates into CSARPGPYEQYF.